These 2 T cell receptor beta chains originate from one sample sequenced in a study of blood T cell repertoires in COVID-19. Measured with immunoSEQ multiplex PCR; TCRdb has only the in-frame clones, and not every one. The repertoire includes 130,000 to 150,000 clones, 84% of them detected once, and roughly 8.6% sits in the top ten. Source material: peripheral blood. These TCRs come from a woman aged 80 or over in a cohort sampled during active or convalescent COVID-19.

This clone was recorded only once. The chain employs TRBV2 and TRBJ1-1; possible D gene TRBD1, 5 bases. V lost 8 bases and J 4 bases, leaving 17 bases between the germline ends. CDR3 length: 14 residues. The germline V gene has CDR1 SNHLY and CDR2 FYNNEI. CDR3 protein: CASLIQGGGTEAFF. In DNA form, the CDR3 reads TGTGCCAGCCTAATCCAGGGCGGGGGCACTGAAGCTTTCTTT. Variable domain in full (rest from reference TRBV2 and TRBJ1-1): EPEVTQTPSHQVTQMGQEVILRCVPISNHLYFYWYRQILGQKVEFLVSFYNNEISEKSEIFDDQFSVERPDGSNFTLKIRSTKLEDSAMYFCASLIQGGGTEAFFGQGTRLTVV.

The rearrangement joins TRBV9 to TRBJ1-1; D ambiguous. Germline V gene lookup returns CDR1 SGDLS and CDR2 YYNGEE. The V gene lost 7 bases and the J gene lost 1 base, with 20 bases spanning the gap. The length of the CDR3 is 16 residues. CDR3 sequence: CASAPGPTRQNTEAFF. In nucleotides, the CDR3 is TGTGCCAGCGCCCCAGGCCCGACAAGACAGAACACTGAAGCTTTCTTT.